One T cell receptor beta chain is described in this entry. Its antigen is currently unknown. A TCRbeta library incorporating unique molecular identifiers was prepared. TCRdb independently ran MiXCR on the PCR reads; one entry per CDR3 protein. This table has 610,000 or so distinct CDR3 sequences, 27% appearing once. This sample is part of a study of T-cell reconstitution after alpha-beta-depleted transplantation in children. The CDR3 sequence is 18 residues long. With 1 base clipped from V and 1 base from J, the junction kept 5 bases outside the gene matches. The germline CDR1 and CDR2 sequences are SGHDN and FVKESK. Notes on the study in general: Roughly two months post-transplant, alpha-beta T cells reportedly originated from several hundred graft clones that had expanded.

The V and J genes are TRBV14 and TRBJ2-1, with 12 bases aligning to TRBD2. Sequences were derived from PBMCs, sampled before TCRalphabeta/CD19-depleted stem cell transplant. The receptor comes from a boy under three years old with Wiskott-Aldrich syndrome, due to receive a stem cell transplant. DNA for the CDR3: TGTGCCAGCAGCCAAGTTACACTAGCGGGAGGTTCCTACAATGAGCAGTTCTTC. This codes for CASSQVTLAGGSYNEQFF.